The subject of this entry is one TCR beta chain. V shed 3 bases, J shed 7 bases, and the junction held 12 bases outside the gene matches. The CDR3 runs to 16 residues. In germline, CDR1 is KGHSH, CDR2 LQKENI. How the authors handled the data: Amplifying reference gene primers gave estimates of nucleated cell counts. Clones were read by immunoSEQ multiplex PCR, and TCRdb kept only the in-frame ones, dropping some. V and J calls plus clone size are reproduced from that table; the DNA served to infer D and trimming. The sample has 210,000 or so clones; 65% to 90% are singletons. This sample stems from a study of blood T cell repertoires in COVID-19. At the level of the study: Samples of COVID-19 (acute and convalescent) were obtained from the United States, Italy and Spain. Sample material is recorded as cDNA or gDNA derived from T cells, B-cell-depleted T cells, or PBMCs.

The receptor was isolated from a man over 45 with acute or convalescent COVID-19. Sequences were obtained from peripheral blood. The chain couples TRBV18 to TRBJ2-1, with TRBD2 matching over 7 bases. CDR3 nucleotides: TGTGCCAGCTCACCTCAGGCTAGCGGAAACCAAAATGAGCAGTTCTTC. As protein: CASSPQASGNQNEQFF.